These 8 T cell receptor beta chains share one sample of origin, sequenced in a study of radiotherapy plus CTLA-4 blockade in lung cancer. The repertoire was sequenced with immunoSEQ multiplex PCR; TCRdb's copy has only in-frame clones and lacks some. The data contain about 97,000 clones, roughly 74% of them singletons. Specimen: peripheral blood, collected from a patient treated with radiotherapy plus ipilimumab. The receptors were sampled from a human donor with non-small cell lung cancer who had a partial response to radiotherapy plus ipilimumab. Some clones in this sample may be carry-over from other donors' samples.

J is TRBJ2-2 and V is TRBV5-1; weak D call: TRBD1 (5 bases). V was clipped by 3 bases and J by 0 bases, with 12 bases between them. Germline CDR1 and CDR2: SGHRS and YFSETQ. This CDR3 has 16 amino acids. CDR3 sequence reads: CASSSTGSANTGELFF. DNA of the CDR3: TGCGCCAGCAGCTCAACAGGATCCGCGAACACCGGGGAGCTGTTTTTT.

V and J are TRBV30 and TRBJ1-1, with D unclear. CDR1 and CDR2 from the germline V gene are GTSNPN and SVGIG (reference sequence). V was trimmed by 3 bases and J by 5 bases, leaving 7 bases between them. The CDR3 extends over 11 amino acids. The CDR3 spells CAWRTGTEAFF. CDR3 sequence (DNA): TGTGCCTGGAGAACCGGGACTGAAGCTTTCTTT.

This chain joins TRBV12-2 and TRBJ2-1; TRBD2 is taken as the D call from the table, unchecked against the DNA. TRBV12-2 is tagged as a pseudogene. CDR3 length equals 14 residues. CDR3 loop: CACSPARGRNEQFF. The CDR3 DNA follows: TGTGCATGCAGCCCAGCCCGGGGGAGGAATGAGCAGTTCTTC.

The chain employs TRBV13 and TRBJ2-5; 7 bases map to TRBD2. The CDR3 runs to 15 residues. V trimming: 1 base; J trimming: 4 bases; junction bases outside the gene matches: 6. Germline lookup yields CDR1 PRHDT and CDR2 FYEKMQ (reference sequence). DNA for the CDR3: TGTGCCAGCAGCTTAGCACTAGCGAGGGTAGAGACCCAGTACTTC. Its translation: CASSLALARVETQYF.

This clone was picked up one time. J is TRBJ1-4 and V is TRBV6-5; TRBD1 aligns across 8 bases. The CDR3 is 15 amino acids. J was trimmed by 8 bases and V by 6 bases; bases with no gene match: 11. The germline gives CDR1 MNHEY, CDR2 SVGAGI. The CDR3 spells CASSVTGGHYEKLFF. The CDR3 nucleotides read TGTGCCAGCAGCGTCACAGGGGGTCATTACGAAAAACTGTTTTTT.

CDR3: CASTDRGTSVSDTQYF. For the CDR3, the DNA is TGTGCCAGTACCGATAGGGGGACTAGCGTATCAGATACGCAGTATTTT. The V and J genes are TRBV19 and TRBJ2-3; 10 nucleotides align to TRBD2. CDR1 LNHDA and CDR2 SQIVND come from the germline V gene (reference sequence). Trimming removed 7 bases from V and 4 bases from J; junction bases left unmatched: 11. CDR3 length equals 16 residues.

In its sample, this clone was seen once. The chain has TRBV6-1 and TRBJ2-7; tentative D call: TRBD1 (8 bases). CDR3 length: 15 residues. The germline V gene encodes CDR1 MNHNS and CDR2 SASEGT. The V and J ends lost 3 bases and 5 bases respectively, with 17 bases between them. Here the CDR3 reads CASSEAQGGSHEQYF. In DNA, the CDR3 is TGTGCCAGCAGTGAGGCACAGGGGGGGTCCCACGAGCAGTACTTC.

The V gene is TRBV4-1, the J gene TRBJ1-4; no definite D call. From germline, CDR1 is MGHRA and CDR2 YSYEKL. The CDR3 totals 14 residues. The ends were cut back, 3 bases at V and 11 bases at J, with 16 bases in the middle. The CDR3 here is CASSHNFLSGKLFF. The CDR3 region has the DNA TGCGCCAGCAGCCACAATTTCTTATCGGGGAAACTGTTTTTT.